Listed here are 2 T cell receptor beta chains from one sample, sequenced in a study of shared clonotypes between healthy human individuals. Clones were sequenced by immunoSEQ multiplex PCR, and TCRdb holds only the in-frame ones, with some missing. This table has about 1.1 million clones, about 80% appearing once. Material for sequencing was memory CD4+ T cells from PBMCs. The subset denotes: CD45RA-negative fraction. These receptors were collected from a man aged 18 to 29 in good health. Some clones in this sample may be carry-over from other donors' samples.

The gene calls are TRBV28 and TRBJ2-7; 8 bases fit TRBD2. The CDR3 runs 19 residues. Germline V gives CDR1 MDHEN, CDR2 SYDVKM. V lost 4 bases and J lost 1; bases outside the gene matches: 18. The CDR3 DNA follows: TGTGCCAGCAGTTCGCGGACTAGCCGGGAGGGGCTTAGATCCTACGAGCAGTACTTC. Protein sequence: CASSSRTSREGLRSYEQYF.

About this clone: Different DNA sequences within this sample yield the same CDR3. This sequence joins TRBV6-5 and TRBJ2-6, with D perhaps matching TRBD2 (5 bases). CDR3 length equals 16 residues. V was pared by 0 bases and J by 4 bases, with 10 bases between. The germline gives CDR1 MNHEY, CDR2 SVGAGI. This CDR3 reads CASSYSGAGGANVLTF. The CDR3 DNA is TGTGCCAGCAGTTACTCGGGAGCAGGAGGGGCCAACGTCCTGACTTTC.